The source of this T cell receptor (beta chain) is a study of blood T cell repertoires in COVID-19. Study-wide context: Samples taken during acute and convalescent COVID-19 were collected in the United States, Italy and Spain. In each case, the material was cDNA or gDNA derived from T cells, B-cell-depleted T cells, or PBMCs.

Original handling: Estimation of nucleated cell counts was performed using reference gene primer amplification. Repertoires were generated with immunoSEQ multiplex PCR, while TCRdb's copy carries only in-frame clones and drops some. V, J and clone size derive from that table, while D and trimming were established from the DNA sequence. The sample yields 120,000 or so clones, 82% seen once. The sequence came from a woman aged 70 to 79 with acute or convalescent COVID-19. The material sequenced was peripheral blood.

CDR3 loop: CASSLSTGYEQYF. The CDR3 DNA sequence: TGTGCCAGCAGTTTATCCACAGGCTACGAGCAGTACTTC. The V call is TRBV27, the J call TRBJ2-7, with D perhaps TRBD1 (5 bases). V dropped 0 bases and J dropped 3 bases, with 6 bases sitting between them. The germline V gene encodes CDR1 MNHEY and CDR2 SMNVEV (reference sequence). The CDR3 totals 13 residues.